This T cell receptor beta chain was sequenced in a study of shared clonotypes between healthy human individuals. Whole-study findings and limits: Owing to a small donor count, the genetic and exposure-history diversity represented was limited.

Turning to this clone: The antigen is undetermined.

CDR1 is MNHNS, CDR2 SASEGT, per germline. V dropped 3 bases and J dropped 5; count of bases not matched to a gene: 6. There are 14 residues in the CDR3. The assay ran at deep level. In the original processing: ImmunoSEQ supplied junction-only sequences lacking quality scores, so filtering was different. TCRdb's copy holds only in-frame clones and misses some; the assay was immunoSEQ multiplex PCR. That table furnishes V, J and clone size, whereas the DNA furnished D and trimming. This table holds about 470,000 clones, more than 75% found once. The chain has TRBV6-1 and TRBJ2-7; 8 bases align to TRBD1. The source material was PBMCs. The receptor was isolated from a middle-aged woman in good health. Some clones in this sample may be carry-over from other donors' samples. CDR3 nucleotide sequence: TGTGCCAGCAGTGATGGGGCAGGGGGCCACGAGCAGTACTTC. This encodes CASSDGAGGHEQYF.